This is a list of T cell receptor beta chains from one sample in a study of PD-1 blockade in classical Hodgkin lymphoma. The table came from immunoSEQ multiplex PCR; TCRdb's copy has only in-frame clones and leaves some out. The table lists tens of thousands of clones, approximately 90% of them singletons, with less than 0.5% in the top ten. The sample consisted of CD4+ T cells from blood, taken before the fourth cycle of nivolumab. Receptors originate from a human donor with classical Hodgkin lymphoma. Both conserved end residues are part of each CDR3. Fields, in order: clone size, V gene, D gene, J gene, CDR3 protein, CDR3 DNA. D genes are given only for firm matches. The listing skips clone size in some rows; elsewhere it reads once, few, many or a size class.

clone size: -
V gene: TRBV9
D gene: -
J gene: TRBJ1-1
CDR3 protein: CASSPDRGEKGNTEAFF
CDR3 DNA: TGTGCCAGCAGCCCAGATCGCGGCGAAAAGGGGAACACTGAAGCTTTCTTT

clone size: -
V gene: TRBV28
D gene: TRBD1
J gene: TRBJ1-5
CDR3 protein: CASSLGQGRVNQPQHF
CDR3 DNA: TGTGCCAGCAGTCTAGGACAGGGGCGGGTTAATCAGCCCCAGCATTTT

clone size: -
V gene: TRBV28
D gene: -
J gene: TRBJ1-5
CDR3 protein: CASSLGSLLGISYSNQPQHF
CDR3 DNA: TGTGCCAGCAGTTTAGGTTCGTTGTTGGGCATCTCGTATAGCAATCAGCCCCAGCATTTT

clone size: -
V gene: TRBV19
D gene: TRBD1
J gene: TRBJ1-4
CDR3 protein: CASSGTVAREKLFF
CDR3 DNA: TGTGCCAGTAGTGGGACAGTGGCTAGGGAAAAACTGTTTTTT

clone size: -
V gene: TRBV2
D gene: -
J gene: TRBJ1-6
CDR3 protein: CASRDSPSYNSPLHF
CDR3 DNA: TGTGCCAGCAGGGACAGCCCCTCCTATAATTCACCCCTCCACTTT

clone size: -
V gene: TRBV7-9
D gene: TRBD2
J gene: TRBJ2-7
CDR3 protein: CASSLGERGGPYEQYF
CDR3 DNA: TGTGCCAGCAGCTTAGGAGAGCGGGGCGGTCCCTACGAGCAGTACTTC

clone size: -
V gene: TRBV10-3
D gene: -
J gene: TRBJ2-6
CDR3 protein: CAISTPQGGGANVLTF
CDR3 DNA: TGTGCCATCAGTACACCCCAGGGTGGTGGGGCCAACGTCCTGACTTTC

clone size: -
V gene: TRBV10-3
D gene: TRBD1
J gene: TRBJ1-5
CDR3 protein: CAIGDSPPNSNQPQHF
CDR3 DNA: TGTGCCATCGGGGACAGCCCTCCTAATAGCAATCAGCCCCAGCATTTT

clone size: -
V gene: TRBV2
D gene: -
J gene: TRBJ2-7
CDR3 protein: CASRWTETSFYEQYF
CDR3 DNA: TGTGCCAGCCGATGGACCGAAACGAGCTTCTACGAGCAGTACTTC

clone size: -
V gene: TRBV6-1
D gene: -
J gene: TRBJ2-5
CDR3 protein: CASSAQGSGRETQYF
CDR3 DNA: TGTGCCAGCAGTGCACAGGGTTCTGGTCGGGAGACCCAGTACTTC

clone size: -
V gene: TRBV5-8
D gene: -
J gene: TRBJ2-5
CDR3 protein: CASSVVRQTQYF
CDR3 DNA: TGTGCCAGCAGCGTAGTGCGGCAGACCCAGTACTTC

clone size: -
V gene: TRBV6-1
D gene: -
J gene: TRBJ1-3
CDR3 protein: CASSGRGAGMTIYF
CDR3 DNA: TGTGCCAGCAGTGGCAGGGGCGCGGGGATGACCATATATTTT

clone size: -
V gene: TRBV4-2
D gene: TRBD2
J gene: TRBJ2-5
CDR3 protein: CATGAGGQETQYF
CDR3 DNA: TGTGCCACCGGAGCGGGGGGGCAAGAGACCCAGTACTTC

clone size: -
V gene: TRBV9
D gene: TRBD2
J gene: TRBJ2-1
CDR3 protein: CASSVGQPTGLPPRGHEQFF
CDR3 DNA: TGTGCCAGCAGCGTAGGACAGCCAACGGGACTACCACCCCGCGGTCATGAGCAGTTCTTC

clone size: -
V gene: TRBV25-1
D gene: -
J gene: TRBJ2-1
CDR3 protein: CASSGAVGLSSYNEQFF
CDR3 DNA: TGTGCCAGCAGTGGGGCCGTGGGCCTAAGCTCCTACAATGAGCAGTTCTTC

clone size: -
V gene: TRBV9
D gene: TRBD2
J gene: TRBJ2-2
CDR3 protein: CASSVGAGVVGELFF
CDR3 DNA: TGTGCCAGCAGCGTTGGAGCGGGAGTTGTCGGGGAGCTGTTTTTT

clone size: -
V gene: TRBV7-2
D gene: -
J gene: TRBJ2-7
CDR3 protein: CASSYSPGRKAYEQYF
CDR3 DNA: TGTGCCAGCAGCTATAGCCCGGGAAGGAAGGCCTACGAGCAGTACTTC

clone size: -
V gene: TRBV5-4
D gene: TRBD2
J gene: TRBJ2-3
CDR3 protein: CASSFAASGGATDTQYF
CDR3 DNA: TGTGCCAGCAGCTTCGCGGCTAGCGGGGGGGCAACAGATACGCAGTATTTT

clone size: -
V gene: TRBV7-9
D gene: TRBD1
J gene: TRBJ1-4
CDR3 protein: CASSLGDRGDEKLFF
CDR3 DNA: TGTGCCAGCAGCTTAGGTGACAGGGGGGATGAAAAACTGTTTTTT

clone size: -
V gene: TRBV5-1
D gene: -
J gene: TRBJ2-7
CDR3 protein: CASSLKGGGAYEQYF
CDR3 DNA: TGCGCCAGCAGCTTGAAGGGTGGAGGGGCCTACGAGCAGTACTTC

clone size: -
V gene: TRBV7-2
D gene: TRBD1
J gene: TRBJ2-3
CDR3 protein: CASRSGQLTDTQYF
CDR3 DNA: TGTGCCAGCAGATCGGGACAGCTCACAGATACGCAGTATTTT

clone size: -
V gene: TRBV7-3
D gene: TRBD2
J gene: TRBJ2-1
CDR3 protein: CASSLLAGRNNEQFF
CDR3 DNA: TGTGCCAGCAGCCTTCTAGCGGGAAGAAACAATGAGCAGTTCTTC

clone size: -
V gene: TRBV5-1
D gene: TRBD2
J gene: TRBJ2-2
CDR3 protein: CASSFDSGGISGELFF
CDR3 DNA: TGCGCCAGCAGCTTCGATTCCGGGGGGATTAGCGGGGAGCTGTTTTTT

clone size: -
V gene: TRBV5-1
D gene: -
J gene: TRBJ2-5
CDR3 protein: CASSLGGLRETQYF
CDR3 DNA: TGCGCCAGCAGCTTGGGGGGGCTCCGGGAGACCCAGTACTTC

clone size: -
V gene: TRBV6-1
D gene: -
J gene: TRBJ1-4
CDR3 protein: CASSGSSLPRSNEKLFF
CDR3 DNA: TGTGCCAGCAGTGGGTCTAGTCTGCCACGGTCTAATGAAAAACTGTTTTTT

clone size: -
V gene: TRBV27
D gene: -
J gene: TRBJ2-5
CDR3 protein: CASSLWGRVGETQYF
CDR3 DNA: TGTGCCAGCAGTTTATGGGGGCGAGTTGGTGAGACCCAGTACTTC

clone size: -
V gene: TRBV7-2
D gene: TRBD2
J gene: TRBJ2-7
CDR3 protein: CASSFLRGGLQEQYF
CDR3 DNA: TGTGCCAGCAGCTTCCTACGGGGGGGTCTTCAAGAGCAGTACTTC

clone size: -
V gene: TRBV5-6
D gene: -
J gene: TRBJ1-2
CDR3 protein: CASSPWTVHGYTF
CDR3 DNA: TGTGCCAGCAGCCCCTGGACGGTGCATGGCTACACCTTC

clone size: -
V gene: TRBV7-6
D gene: -
J gene: TRBJ2-2
CDR3 protein: CASSLVGGNTGELFF
CDR3 DNA: TGTGCCAGCAGCTTAGTAGGGGGGAACACCGGGGAGCTGTTTTTT

clone size: -
V gene: TRBV14
D gene: TRBD2
J gene: TRBJ2-5
CDR3 protein: CASSPRTSGAQETQYF
CDR3 DNA: TGTGCCAGCAGCCCGAGGACTAGCGGGGCACAAGAGACCCAGTACTTC

clone size: -
V gene: TRBV27
D gene: TRBD2
J gene: TRBJ2-2
CDR3 protein: CASSLSRGVTGELFF
CDR3 DNA: TGTGCCAGCAGTTTATCGCGGGGGGTCACCGGGGAGCTGTTTTTT

clone size: -
V gene: TRBV19
D gene: TRBD1
J gene: TRBJ1-4
CDR3 protein: CASRTGEKLFF
CDR3 DNA: TGTGCCAGTAGGACAGGGGAAAAACTGTTTTTT

clone size: -
V gene: TRBV5-1
D gene: TRBD2
J gene: TRBJ2-1
CDR3 protein: CASSRGTSGGASYNEQFF
CDR3 DNA: TGCGCCAGCAGCCGTGGGACTAGCGGGGGGGCCTCCTACAATGAGCAGTTCTTC

clone size: -
V gene: TRBV28
D gene: -
J gene: TRBJ2-3
CDR3 protein: CASTFSLRTDTQYF
CDR3 DNA: TGTGCCAGCACGTTTTCCTTACGTACAGATACGCAGTATTTT

clone size: -
V gene: TRBV5-1
D gene: -
J gene: TRBJ2-3
CDR3 protein: CASSLGGRGTDTQYF
CDR3 DNA: TGCGCCAGCAGCTTGGGGGGGAGAGGCACAGATACGCAGTATTTT

clone size: -
V gene: TRBV6-5
D gene: -
J gene: TRBJ1-3
CDR3 protein: CASIQTPSGNTIYF
CDR3 DNA: TGTGCCAGCATTCAGACACCCTCTGGAAACACCATATATTTT

clone size: -
V gene: TRBV14
D gene: -
J gene: TRBJ1-4
CDR3 protein: CASSDVFTNEKLFF
CDR3 DNA: TGTGCCAGCAGCGACGTGTTCACTAATGAAAAACTGTTTTTT

clone size: -
V gene: TRBV10-3
D gene: TRBD1
J gene: TRBJ1-3
CDR3 protein: CAVRQGLGGNTIYF
CDR3 DNA: TGTGCCGTAAGACAGGGTTTAGGTGGAAACACCATATATTTT

clone size: once
V gene: TRBV5-1
D gene: TRBD2
J gene: TRBJ2-7
CDR3 protein: CASSLDSSGSPWGEQYF
CDR3 DNA: TGCGCCAGCAGCTTGGATTCTAGCGGGAGCCCTTGGGGGGAGCAGTACTTC

clone size: -
V gene: TRBV6-1
D gene: TRBD2
J gene: TRBJ2-7
CDR3 protein: CASSDPGREGLYEQYF
CDR3 DNA: TGTGCCAGCAGTGACCCGGGGCGGGAGGGCCTTTACGAGCAGTACTTC

clone size: once
V gene: TRBV6-1
D gene: TRBD2
J gene: TRBJ2-2
CDR3 protein: CASSAVGREYTGELFF
CDR3 DNA: TGTGCCAGCAGTGCGGTGGGGCGGGAGTACACCGGGGAGCTGTTTTTT

clone size: -
V gene: TRBV6-5
D gene: TRBD1
J gene: TRBJ1-4
CDR3 protein: CASSQTGGYEKLFF
CDR3 DNA: TGTGCCAGCAGTCAAACAGGGGGCTATGAAAAACTGTTTTTT

clone size: -
V gene: TRBV29-1
D gene: -
J gene: TRBJ2-4
CDR3 protein: CSVGTQNIQYF
CDR3 DNA: TGCAGCGTTGGGACTCAAAACATTCAGTACTTC

clone size: -
V gene: TRBV15
D gene: -
J gene: TRBJ2-3
CDR3 protein: CATSRDPNTDTQYF
CDR3 DNA: TGTGCCACCAGCAGAGATCCTAACACAGATACGCAGTATTTT

clone size: -
V gene: TRBV6-6
D gene: -
J gene: TRBJ1-2
CDR3 protein: CASSYPAGQLRYGYTF
CDR3 DNA: TGTGCCAGCAGTTACCCGGCCGGACAGCTCCGCTATGGCTACACCTTC

clone size: -
V gene: TRBV28
D gene: TRBD2
J gene: TRBJ2-4
CDR3 protein: CASGSGGPLDKDIQYF
CDR3 DNA: TGTGCCAGCGGCTCGGGGGGGCCTCTAGATAAGGACATTCAGTACTTC

clone size: -
V gene: TRBV6-4
D gene: -
J gene: TRBJ1-4
CDR3 protein: CASSGAHRAADEKLFF
CDR3 DNA: TGTGCCAGCAGTGGAGCCCACAGGGCCGCGGATGAAAAACTGTTTTTT

clone size: -
V gene: TRBV11-3
D gene: -
J gene: TRBJ2-7
CDR3 protein: CASSLARDSYEQYF
CDR3 DNA: TGTGCCAGCAGCTTAGCCAGGGATTCCTACGAGCAGTACTTC

clone size: -
V gene: TRBV5-6
D gene: -
J gene: TRBJ2-5
CDR3 protein: CASSSVETQYF
CDR3 DNA: TGTGCCAGCAGCTCGGTGGAGACCCAGTACTTC

clone size: -
V gene: TRBV7-2
D gene: -
J gene: TRBJ2-5
CDR3 protein: CASSLGGLEQETQYF
CDR3 DNA: TGTGCCAGCAGCCTCGGCGGGTTAGAACAAGAGACCCAGTACTTC

clone size: -
V gene: TRBV28
D gene: -
J gene: TRBJ1-5
CDR3 protein: CASTIGVISNQPQHF
CDR3 DNA: TGTGCCAGCACCATCGGGGTGATTAGCAATCAGCCCCAGCATTTT

clone size: once
V gene: TRBV28
D gene: TRBD2
J gene: TRBJ2-5
CDR3 protein: CASSLRREDQETQYF
CDR3 DNA: TGTGCCAGCAGTTTAAGGCGGGAGGACCAAGAGACCCAGTACTTC

clone size: -
V gene: TRBV18
D gene: -
J gene: TRBJ2-6
CDR3 protein: CASSPGGGANVLTF
CDR3 DNA: TGTGCCAGCTCACCAGGGGGTGGGGCCAACGTCCTGACTTTC